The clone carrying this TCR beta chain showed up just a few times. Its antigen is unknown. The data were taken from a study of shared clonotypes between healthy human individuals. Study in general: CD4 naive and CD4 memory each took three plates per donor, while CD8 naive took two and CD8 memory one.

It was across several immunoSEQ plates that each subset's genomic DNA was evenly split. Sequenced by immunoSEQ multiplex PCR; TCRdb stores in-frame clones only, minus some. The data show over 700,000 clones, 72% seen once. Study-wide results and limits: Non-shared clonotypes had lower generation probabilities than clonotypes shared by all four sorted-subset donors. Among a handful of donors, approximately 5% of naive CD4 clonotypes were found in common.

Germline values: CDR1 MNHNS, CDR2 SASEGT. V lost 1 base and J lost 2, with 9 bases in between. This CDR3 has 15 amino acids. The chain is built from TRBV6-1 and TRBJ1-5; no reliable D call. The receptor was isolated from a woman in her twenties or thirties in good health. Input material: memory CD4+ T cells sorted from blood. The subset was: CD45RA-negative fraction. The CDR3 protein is CASSEGNSGNQPQHF. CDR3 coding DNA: TGTGCCAGCAGTGAAGGTAATTCGGGCAATCAGCCCCAGCATTTT.